This T cell receptor beta chain is drawn from a study of spatial heterogeneity in lung cancer. Time point defined: sample taken at primary tumor resection. V was clipped by 7 bases and J by 5 bases; unmatched bases: 10. This CDR3 is built from 15 residues. A unique molecular identifier was attached to every TCR cDNA molecule. TCRdb itself ran the 5' RACE reads through MiXCR, one entry per CDR3 protein. This table holds 5,000 to 6,500 distinct CDR3 sequences, roughly 18% found once. The sequence came from a male donor with early-stage non-small cell lung cancer. The chain joins TRBV12-3 or TRBV12-4 to TRBJ2-1; 8 nucleotides line up with TRBD1. Sample: normal lung tissue next to the tumor, taken at surgery. CDR3 nucleotide sequence: TGTGCCAGCACCACCGGGACAGGAGATAACAATGAGCAGTTCTTC. Translated, it gives CASTTGTGDNNEQFF.